The rows below give T cell receptor beta chains drawn from one sample of a study of regulatory dendritic cells for organ transplantation. The table came from immunoSEQ multiplex PCR; TCRdb's copy has only in-frame clones and leaves some out. The sample lists over 10,000 clones, roughly 64% occurring once. Their target antigens are unknown. Sequencing was done on a sample of naive CD8+ T cells from blood cultured with dendritic cells. These receptors were obtained from a human donor in good health. The CDR3 runs from the conserved cysteine through the conserved F or W. D genes are given only for firm matches. Clone size is given for some rows only: seen once, a few or many times, or a class if the clone is expanded.

v_call: TRBV14
d_call: TRBD1
j_call: TRBJ1-2
clone_size: once
cdr3_aa: CASSPGGQDNGYTF
cdr3_nt: TGTGCCAGCAGCCCCGGGGGACAGGATAATGGCTACACCTTC

v_call: TRBV7-9
d_call: TRBD1
j_call: TRBJ1-2
clone_size: .
cdr3_aa: CASSLTGGLGNYGYTF
cdr3_nt: TGTGCCAGCAGCTTGACAGGGGGCTTGGGTAACTATGGCTACACCTTC

v_call: TRBV4-2
d_call: .
j_call: TRBJ2-6
clone_size: .
cdr3_aa: CASSQERGISGANVLTF
cdr3_nt: TGTGCCAGCAGCCAAGAAAGGGGTATATCTGGGGCCAACGTCCTGACTTTC

v_call: TRBV9
d_call: .
j_call: TRBJ1-2
clone_size: .
cdr3_aa: CASSPNLWGREYGYTF
cdr3_nt: TGTGCCAGCAGCCCTAATCTGTGGGGGAGGGAGTATGGCTACACCTTC

v_call: TRBV4-3
d_call: .
j_call: TRBJ1-2
clone_size: .
cdr3_aa: CASSHWDKGYTF
cdr3_nt: TGCGCCAGCAGCCATTGGGACAAGGGCTACACCTTC

v_call: TRBV7-8
d_call: TRBD2
j_call: TRBJ2-1
clone_size: .
cdr3_aa: CASSLALAGGLSNEQFF
cdr3_nt: TGTGCCAGCAGCTTAGCTTTAGCGGGGGGGCTATCGAATGAGCAGTTCTTC

v_call: TRBV4-2
d_call: .
j_call: TRBJ1-2
clone_size: .
cdr3_aa: CASSQDEGRSVSYTF
cdr3_nt: TGTGCCAGCAGCCAAGATGAGGGAAGGTCGGTGAGCTACACCTTC

v_call: TRBV7-2
d_call: TRBD1
j_call: TRBJ2-5
clone_size: .
cdr3_aa: CASSLVGGRGETQYF
cdr3_nt: TGTGCCAGCAGCTTAGTAGGGGGCCGGGGAGAGACCCAGTACTTC

v_call: TRBV11-3
d_call: TRBD2
j_call: TRBJ2-3
clone_size: .
cdr3_aa: CASSLAMRGGLEDTQYF
cdr3_nt: TGTGCCAGCAGCTTAGCTATGCGGGGGGGCCTGGAAGATACGCAGTATTTT

v_call: TRBV25-1
d_call: .
j_call: TRBJ1-2
clone_size: .
cdr3_aa: CASSGRWGDGYTF
cdr3_nt: TGTGCCAGCAGTGGGAGGTGGGGAGATGGCTACACCTTC

v_call: TRBV13
d_call: .
j_call: TRBJ1-6
clone_size: .
cdr3_aa: CASSRGGDGSPLHF
cdr3_nt: TGTGCCAGCAGCCGGGGGGGGGACGGTTCACCCCTCCACTTT

v_call: TRBV19
d_call: .
j_call: TRBJ2-1
clone_size: .
cdr3_aa: CASSIVRRDNEQFF
cdr3_nt: TGTGCCAGTAGTATAGTCCGCAGGGACAATGAGCAGTTCTTC

v_call: TRBV5-1
d_call: TRBD1
j_call: TRBJ2-7
clone_size: .
cdr3_aa: CASSSDRGVLYEQYF
cdr3_nt: TGCGCCAGCAGCTCGGACAGGGGGGTTCTCTACGAGCAGTACTTC

v_call: TRBV5-1
d_call: TRBD1
j_call: TRBJ2-7
clone_size: .
cdr3_aa: CASSLAPTGVRAYEQYF
cdr3_nt: TGCGCCAGCAGCTTGGCCCCTACAGGGGTAAGGGCCTACGAGCAGTACTTC

v_call: TRBV4-2
d_call: .
j_call: TRBJ2-2
clone_size: .
cdr3_aa: CASSQDRAGENTGELFF
cdr3_nt: TGTGCCAGCAGCCAAGATAGGGCAGGGGAGAACACCGGGGAGCTGTTTTTT

v_call: TRBV5-6
d_call: .
j_call: TRBJ2-7
clone_size: .
cdr3_aa: CASSLQSAYEQYF
cdr3_nt: TGTGCCAGCAGCTTGCAATCAGCCTACGAGCAGTACTTC

v_call: TRBV5-1
d_call: .
j_call: TRBJ1-1
clone_size: .
cdr3_aa: CASSPAIGGSGDTEAFF
cdr3_nt: TGCGCCAGCAGCCCTGCGATTGGGGGCTCGGGTGACACTGAAGCTTTCTTT

v_call: TRBV4-2
d_call: TRBD2
j_call: TRBJ2-1
clone_size: .
cdr3_aa: CASSLSGGAGNEQFF
cdr3_nt: TGTGCCAGCAGCCTCAGCGGGGGGGCGGGTAATGAGCAGTTCTTC

v_call: TRBV7-9
d_call: .
j_call: TRBJ2-4
clone_size: .
cdr3_aa: CASSPGVGDIQYF
cdr3_nt: TGTGCCAGCAGCCCAGGGGTAGGGGACATTCAGTACTTC

v_call: TRBV5-5
d_call: .
j_call: TRBJ1-5
clone_size: .
cdr3_aa: CASSPLRASNQPQHF
cdr3_nt: TGTGCCAGCAGCCCCTTGAGGGCTAGCAATCAGCCCCAGCATTTT

v_call: TRBV4-1
d_call: TRBD2
j_call: TRBJ2-2
clone_size: once
cdr3_aa: CACGGPTGELFF
cdr3_nt: TGCGCCTGCGGGGGGCCCACCGGGGAGCTGTTTTTT

v_call: TRBV7-9
d_call: .
j_call: TRBJ2-7
clone_size: few
cdr3_aa: CASSPDTGPYEQYF
cdr3_nt: TGTGCCAGCAGCCCAGACACTGGGCCCTACGAGCAGTACTTC

v_call: TRBV4-1
d_call: .
j_call: TRBJ2-7
clone_size: few
cdr3_aa: CASSQAQPSYEQYF
cdr3_nt: TGCGCCAGCAGCCAAGCACAGCCGTCCTACGAGCAGTACTTC